This TCR beta chain was documented in a study of technical replicates of blood from several donors. TCRdb's copy holds only in-frame clones and misses some; the assay was immunoSEQ multiplex PCR. There are about 100,000 clones in the sample; roughly 95% occur only once, and approximately 0.2% lies in the top ten. The CDR3 totals 12 residues. Germline values: CDR1 KGHSH, CDR2 LQKENI. V lost 3 bases and J 6 bases, leaving 9 bases between the germline ends. Input material: T cells isolated from PBMCs. The clonotype comes from a human donor in good health. This chain links TRBV18 with TRBJ2-7; perhaps TRBD1 as D (6 bases). The CDR3 bases are TGTGCCAGCTCACCGGGGACATCCGAGCAGTACTTC. Its translation: CASSPGTSEQYF.